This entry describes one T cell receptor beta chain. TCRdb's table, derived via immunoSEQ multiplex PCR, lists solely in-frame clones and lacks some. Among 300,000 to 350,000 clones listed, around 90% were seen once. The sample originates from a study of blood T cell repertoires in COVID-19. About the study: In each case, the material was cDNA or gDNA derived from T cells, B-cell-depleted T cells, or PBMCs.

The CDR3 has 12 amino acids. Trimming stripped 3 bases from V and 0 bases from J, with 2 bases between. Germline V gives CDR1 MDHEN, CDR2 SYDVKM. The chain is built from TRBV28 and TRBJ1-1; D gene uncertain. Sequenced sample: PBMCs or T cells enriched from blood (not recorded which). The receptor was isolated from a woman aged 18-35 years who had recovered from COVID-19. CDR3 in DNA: TGTGCCAGCAGTTTCTTGAACACTGAAGCTTTCTTT. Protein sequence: CASSFLNTEAFF.